This T cell receptor (beta chain) appears in the sequencing data of a study of regulatory T cells in long-lasting Graves disease. This CDR3 comprises 13 residues. The V gene's germline CDR1 is MNHNS and CDR2 SASEGT. The V end was cut by 8 bases, the J end by 3 bases, with 13 bases between. Time point denoted: persistent/refractory GD, antithyroid drugs over 5 years with positive TRAb. There was RNA extracted from PBMCs, and the TCR library was made from it. In Xi'an, China, an endocrinology department was the source of patients. This clonotype was picked up many times. HTBI primers from iRepertoire and Arm-PCR of CDR3 regions yielded the TCR beta libraries. TCRdb ran MiXCR on the multiplex PCR reads and lists one entry per CDR3 protein. The repertoire holds about 450,000 distinct CDR3 sequences, with roughly a quarter as singletons.

V gene TRBV6-1 combines with J gene TRBJ1-1; D may be TRBD1 (5 bases). This TCR came from a female donor with Graves disease. Sequenced material: peripheral blood mononuclear cells (PBMCs), taken when the disease was refractory, from a patient treated with antithyroid drugs. DNA of the CDR3: TGTGCCAGCGGTAGGGGTATGGACACTGAAGCTTTCTTT. This sequence encodes CASGRGMDTEAFF.